These T cell receptor beta chains were read from a single sample in a study of identical twins. TCRdb used MiXCR to reprocess the 5' RACE reads, holding one entry per CDR3 protein. This table has around 690,000 distinct CDR3 sequences, over 20% appearing once. A further study also used this sample, focusing on T cells expressing NK-cell markers.

What was sequenced was PBMCs. These receptors all come from a woman between 18 and 30 years old in good health. Each CDR3 is given with its conserved first and last residue. The D gene is left open where the match is weak. Clone size is given for some rows only: seen once, a few or many times, or a class if the clone is expanded.

>TRBV30|few|.|TRBJ2-1
TGTGCCTGGAAGGGTAAAAATGAGCAGTTCTTC
CAWKGKNEQFF
>TRBV20-1|.|TRBD1|TRBJ1-1
TGCAGTGCTAGAGATCCAGGGGGGAACACTGAAGCTTTCTTT
CSARDPGGNTEAFF
>TRBV20-1|.|.|TRBJ2-7
TGCAGTGCTAGAGATGGGAGGAGAACCACCTCAAACGAGCAGTACTTC
CSARDGRRTTSNEQYF
>TRBV20-1|many|.|TRBJ2-1
TGCAGTGCTAGAAGGGATGAGCAGTTCTTC
CSARRDEQFF
>TRBV12-3/TRBV12-4|many|.|TRBJ1-2
TGTGCCAGCGGGACCTTGGGTTCGGGCTATGGCTACACCTTC
CASGTLGSGYGYTF
>TRBV2|many|.|TRBJ1-4
TGTGCCAGCAGGGGTAATGAAAAACTGTTTTTT
CASRGNEKLFF
>TRBV7-9|.|.|TRBJ2-1
TGTGCCAGCAGCAATGAGCAGTTCTTC
CASSNEQFF
>TRBV12-3/TRBV12-4|many|.|TRBJ2-5
TGTGCCAGCAGTTTCCTAGTCCAAGAGACCCAGTACTTC
CASSFLVQETQYF
>TRBV29-1|many|.|TRBJ2-1
TGCAGCGCCCTAAGGGGGGGGAATGAGCAGTTCTTC
CSALRGGNEQFF
>TRBV12-3/TRBV12-4|.|TRBD2|TRBJ2-7
TGTGCCAGCAGTACCCGGACTAGCGGGATGAACTACGAGCAGTACTTC
CASSTRTSGMNYEQYF
>TRBV5-1|few|.|TRBJ2-7
TGCGCCAGCAGCTTGGACCTTGTATACAAGGGTCCCTACGAGCAGTACTTC
CASSLDLVYKGPYEQYF